This is a list of T cell receptor beta chains from one sample in a study of cytomegalovirus exposure and HLA in healthy donors. The assay was immunoSEQ multiplex PCR, and TCRdb's table has in-frame clones only and misses some. The repertoire includes 130,000 or so clones, around 75% of them detected once, and roughly 9% sits in the top ten. Sequenced input: PBMCs. The origin of the receptors is a woman aged 45-59 years in good health and CMV-seropositive. The CDR3 runs from the conserved cysteine through the conserved F or W. A D gene is named only where the DNA matches it firmly.

j_gene: TRBJ2-2; d_gene: .; v_gene: TRBV7-2; CDR3aa: CASSSGLGNTGELFF; CDR3nt: TGTGCCAGCAGCTCCGGACTGGGGAACACCGGGGAGCTGTTTTTT
j_gene: TRBJ1-5; d_gene: .; v_gene: TRBV15; CDR3aa: CATSSHGSSNQPQHF; CDR3nt: TGTGCCACCAGCAGTCACGGGTCGAGCAATCAGCCCCAGCATTTT
j_gene: TRBJ1-3; d_gene: .; v_gene: TRBV6-6; CDR3aa: CASSAVGGRGNTIYF; CDR3nt: TGTGCCAGCAGTGCGGTGGGGGGGAGAGGAAACACCATATATTTT
j_gene: TRBJ1-2; d_gene: .; v_gene: TRBV6-5; CDR3aa: CASSRTHYGYTF; CDR3nt: TGTGCCAGCAGTCGGACACACTATGGCTACACCTTC
j_gene: TRBJ1-2; d_gene: .; v_gene: TRBV30; CDR3aa: CAWNTPGRPNYGYTF; CDR3nt: TGTGCCTGGAACACCCCAGGGAGGCCTAACTATGGCTACACCTTC
j_gene: TRBJ2-3; d_gene: TRBD1; v_gene: TRBV4-3; CDR3aa: CASSRQGTGGGTDTQYF; CDR3nt: TGCGCCAGCAGCCGACAGGGGACAGGGGGGGGCACAGATACGCAGTATTTT
j_gene: TRBJ2-3; d_gene: TRBD2; v_gene: TRBV7-9; CDR3aa: CASSLGLAGSTDTQYF; CDR3nt: TGTGCCAGCAGCCTAGGACTAGCGGGCAGCACAGATACGCAGTATTTT
j_gene: TRBJ2-7; d_gene: TRBD1; v_gene: TRBV9; CDR3aa: CASNRQGDGEQYF; CDR3nt: TGTGCCAGCAACAGACAGGGGGACGGCGAGCAGTACTTC
j_gene: TRBJ2-3; d_gene: TRBD2; v_gene: TRBV29-1; CDR3aa: CSVETSGGTDTQYF; CDR3nt: TGCAGCGTGGAGACTAGCGGGGGAACAGATACGCAGTATTTT
j_gene: TRBJ1-5; d_gene: .; v_gene: TRBV18; CDR3aa: CASSLGGDGNQPQHF; CDR3nt: TGTGCCAGCTCCCTGGGGGGGGACGGCAATCAGCCCCAGCATTTT
j_gene: TRBJ1-1; d_gene: TRBD1; v_gene: TRBV7-6; CDR3aa: CASSLASRQGNTEAFF; CDR3nt: TGTGCCAGCAGCTTAGCCTCCAGACAGGGGAACACTGAAGCTTTCTTT